This T cell receptor beta chain was sequenced for a study of T cells in Graves' hyperthyroidism and ophthalmopathy. At the level of the study: Peripheral blood was drawn at first diagnosis, prior to all treatment.

This clonotype came up many times. Its antigen is as yet unknown. What was amplified from RNA transcripts were TCR beta CDR3 regions. Carried out on the TCR CDR3, a first-round RT-PCR used the HTBI primer set. Each CDR3 protein gets one entry after TCRdb re-called the multiplex PCR reads with MiXCR. This table holds around 300,000 distinct CDR3 sequences, roughly 13% found once. Overall study findings and caveats: The model anticipated ophthalmopathy a median about six months pre-onset. Most clonotypes expanded in the thyroid (above 0.001) were also present in blood.

The CDR3 covers 13 residues. Trimming took 6 bases from V and 5 from J, leaving 11 bases between them. Germline CDR1 is SNHLY and CDR2 is FYNNEI. Lactation, pregnancy, other autoimmune disease or uncontrolled infection led to exclusion of patients. The sequence derives from a middle-aged woman with Graves' ophthalmopathy. Source material: blood. The genes are TRBV2 and TRBJ1-5, with TRBD1 as a possible D gene (6 bases). The CDR3 coding sequence is TGTGCCAGCAGAACCAGGGGATATCAGCCCCAGCATTTT. Translated, it gives CASRTRGYQPQHF.